This T cell receptor beta chain was sequenced for a study of neurological immune-mediated disorders. It was blood bank volunteers in Maryland, USA who made up the healthy controls. The germline V gene has CDR1 DFQATT and CDR2 SNEGSKA (reference sequence). CDR3 length equals 15 residues. V was clipped by 0 bases and J by 0 bases, with 9 bases between them. This clonotype was seen ten or more times. Antigen specificity is unknown. General study points: Whereas HTLV-1-associated myelopathy showed the most TCR clonal expansion, multiple sclerosis showed the least, with levels below those of healthy controls. Across subjects, expanded clones had no CDR3 amino acid sequences in common, pointing to private repertoires in all groups.

Over 180 million TCR-beta sequences (from 15-18 subjects) were yielded by each sequencing run. TCRdb used MiXCR to reprocess the 5' RACE reads, holding one entry per CDR3 protein. The sample lists nearly 30,000 distinct CDR3 sequences; about an eighth were seen once. What was sequenced was PBMCs. The chain employs TRBV20-1 and TRBJ1-3; D uncertain. The clonotype comes from a woman aged 55-75 years in good health. The DNA for the CDR3 is TGCAGTGCTAGAGATGCCCGCCCCTCTGGAAACACCATATATTTT. Translating it yields CSARDARPSGNTIYF.